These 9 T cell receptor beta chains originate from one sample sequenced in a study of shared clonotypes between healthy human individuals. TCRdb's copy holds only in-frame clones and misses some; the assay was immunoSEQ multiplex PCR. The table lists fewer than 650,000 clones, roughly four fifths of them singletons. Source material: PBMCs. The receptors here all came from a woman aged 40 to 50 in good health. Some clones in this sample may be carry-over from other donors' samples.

The CDR3 region is CASNALNTEAFF. For the CDR3, the DNA is TGTGCCAGTAATGCCCTGAACACTGAAGCTTTCTTT. The chain links TRBV19 to TRBJ1-1; D is unresolved. Trimming took off 7 bases at V and 0 bases at J, with 6 bases between the two ends. The CDR3 has 12 residues. Germline V gives CDR1 LNHDA, CDR2 SQIVND (reference sequence).

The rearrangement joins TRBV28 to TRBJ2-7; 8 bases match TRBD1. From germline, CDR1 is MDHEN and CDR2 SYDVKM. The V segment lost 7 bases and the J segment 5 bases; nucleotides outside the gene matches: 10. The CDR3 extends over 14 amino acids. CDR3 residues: CASITPGGSDEQYF. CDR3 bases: TGTGCCAGCATCACTCCAGGGGGCTCGGACGAGCAGTACTTC.

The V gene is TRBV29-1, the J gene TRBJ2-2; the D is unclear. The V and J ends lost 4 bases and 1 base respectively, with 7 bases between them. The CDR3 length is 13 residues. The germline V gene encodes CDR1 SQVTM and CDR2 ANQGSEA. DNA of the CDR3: TGCAGCGTTGGGGCGTTGAACACCGGGGAGCTGTTTTTT. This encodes CSVGALNTGELFF.

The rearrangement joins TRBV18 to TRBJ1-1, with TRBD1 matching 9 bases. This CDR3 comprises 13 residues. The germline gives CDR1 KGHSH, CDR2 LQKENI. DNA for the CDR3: TGTATAGGGTCCACAGGGGGCGAGACTGAAGCTTTCTTT. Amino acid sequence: CIGSTGGETEAFF.

The CDR3 DNA is TGCAGCGCCACGACAGGGACTTCTGAAGCTTTCTTT. Its translation: CSATTGTSEAFF. This chain links TRBV29-1 with TRBJ1-1, with TRBD1 matching 7 bases. Germline CDR1 is SQVTM and CDR2 is ANQGSEA. Losses at the gene ends were 7 bases for V and 6 bases for J; bases not matched to a gene: 8. This CDR3 region has 12 residues.

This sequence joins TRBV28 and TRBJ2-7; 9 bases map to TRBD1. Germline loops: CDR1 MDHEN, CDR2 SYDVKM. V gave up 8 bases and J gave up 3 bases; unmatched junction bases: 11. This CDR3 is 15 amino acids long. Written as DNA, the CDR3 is TGTGCCAGCCGGTTACAGGACAGGGGACTCTACGAGCAGTACTTC. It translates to CASRLQDRGLYEQYF.

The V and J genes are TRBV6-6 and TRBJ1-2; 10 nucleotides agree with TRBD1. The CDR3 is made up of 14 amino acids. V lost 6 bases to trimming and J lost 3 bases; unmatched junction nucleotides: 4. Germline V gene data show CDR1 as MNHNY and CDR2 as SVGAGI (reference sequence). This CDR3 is CASRGTGVYYGYTF. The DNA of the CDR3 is TGTGCCAGCAGGGGGACAGGGGTGTACTATGGCTACACCTTC.

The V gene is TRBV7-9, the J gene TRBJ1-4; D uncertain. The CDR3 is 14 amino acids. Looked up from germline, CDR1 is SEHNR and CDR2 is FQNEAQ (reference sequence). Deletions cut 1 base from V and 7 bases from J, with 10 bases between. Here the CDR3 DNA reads TGTGCCAGCAGCTTAGGCTCCACCACTGAAAAACTGTTTTTT. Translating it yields CASSLGSTTEKLFF.

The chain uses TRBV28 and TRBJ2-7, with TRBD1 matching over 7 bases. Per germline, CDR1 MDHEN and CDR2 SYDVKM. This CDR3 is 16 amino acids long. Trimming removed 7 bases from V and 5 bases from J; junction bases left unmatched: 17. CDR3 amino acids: CASTVYIQGVDDEQYF. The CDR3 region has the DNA TGTGCCAGCACAGTTTATATCCAGGGGGTGGACGACGAGCAGTACTTC. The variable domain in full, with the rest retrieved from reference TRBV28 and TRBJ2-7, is DVKVTQSSRYLVKRTGEKVFLECVQDMDHENMFWYRQDPGLGLRLIYFSYDVKMKEKGDIPEGYSVSREKKERFSLILESASTNQTSMYLCASTVYIQGVDDEQYFGPGTRLTVT.